Sequencing of this TCR beta chain was carried out in a study of T cell repertoires in cytomegalovirus infection. On this clonotype: Antigen: not known.

This CDR3 contains 15 residues. Trimming shortened V by 1 base and J by 5 bases, and 14 bases separated the two germline ends. Germline V gives CDR1 SEHNR, CDR2 FQNEAQ (reference sequence). TCRdb re-called the reads with MiXCR, one entry per CDR3 protein. The sample has 900,000 to 950,000 distinct CDR3 sequences; around a third are singletons. The source is a human donor in good health (CMV status not recorded). Some clones in this sample may be carry-over from other donors' samples. The sample in question was cultured CD8+ T cells from PBMCs, obtained from culture after CMV antigen stimulation. V gene TRBV7-9 combines with J gene TRBJ2-5, with D hard to call. The DNA for the CDR3 is TGTGCCAGCAGCTTAGAAAGCATTCATCGGGAGACCCAGTACTTC. It specifies CASSLESIHRETQYF.